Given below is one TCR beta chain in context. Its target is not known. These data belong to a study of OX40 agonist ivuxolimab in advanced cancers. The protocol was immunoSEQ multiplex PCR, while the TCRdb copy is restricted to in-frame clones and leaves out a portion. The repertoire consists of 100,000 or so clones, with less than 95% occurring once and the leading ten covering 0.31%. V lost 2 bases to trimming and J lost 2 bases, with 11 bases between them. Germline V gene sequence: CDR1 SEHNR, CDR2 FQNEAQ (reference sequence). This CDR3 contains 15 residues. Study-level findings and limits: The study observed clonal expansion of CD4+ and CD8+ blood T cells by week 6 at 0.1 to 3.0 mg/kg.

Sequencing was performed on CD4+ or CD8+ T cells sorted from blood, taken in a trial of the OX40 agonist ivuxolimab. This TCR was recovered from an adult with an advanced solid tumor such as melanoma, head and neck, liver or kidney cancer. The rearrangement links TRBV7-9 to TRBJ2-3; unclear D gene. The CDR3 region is CASSLTQAPTDTQYF. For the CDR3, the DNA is TGTGCCAGCAGCTTAACACAAGCGCCCACAGATACGCAGTATTTT. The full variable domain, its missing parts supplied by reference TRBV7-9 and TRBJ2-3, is DTGVSQNPRHKITKRGQNVTFRCDPISEHNRLYWYRQTLGQGPEFLTYFQNEAQLEKSRLLSDRFSAERPKGSFSTLEIQRTEQGDSAMYLCASSLTQAPTDTQYFGPGTRLTVL.